This T cell receptor beta chain was profiled in a study of a mutant IDH1 vaccine in newly diagnosed glioma. On this clone itself: The target antigen is unknown.

The CDR3 runs to 12 residues. In germline, CDR1 is ENHRY, CDR2 SYGVKD. V lost 8 bases and J lost 2; bases outside the gene matches: 3. Time point noted: week 35, safety follow-up. It was 300 ug of mutant IDH1 20-mer peptide that made up each vaccine dose, given with topical imiquimod. Patients came in for eight vaccinations, in weeks 1, 3, 5, 7, 11, 15, 19 and 23. Generated by immunoSEQ multiplex PCR, the TCRdb table keeps only in-frame clones and is missing some. This table has about 46,000 clones, almost 95% appearing once. This receptor was obtained from a man aged 50-60 years with glioma. The specimen was PBMCs, collected from a glioma patient whose treatment included an IDH1 peptide vaccine. The rearrangement uses TRBV10-3 and TRBJ2-7; TRBD1 aligns across 7 bases. DNA for the CDR3: TGTGCCATCGGCACAGGGGCCTACGAGCAGTACTTC. Protein sequence: CAIGTGAYEQYF.